A single sample is the source of the 28 T cell receptor beta chains below, sequenced in a study of blood T cell repertoires in COVID-19 (dated by TCRdb to about 2020). The library was produced with the immunoSEQ multiplex PCR assay. In TCRdb, the immuneACCESS table is reduced to in-frame sequences with V and J assigned. These tables do not hold every clone; where another copy was compared, an unresolved V gene accounts for under half, and the others remain unexplained. A total of 170,000 or so clones appear in this sample, 87% of them only once. Together, the top ten hold roughly 0.9% of the sample. The material sequenced was peripheral blood. Every receptor here comes from a woman between 18 and 29 years old who had recovered from COVID-19.

J is TRBJ2-4 and V is TRBV6-5; TRBD2 matches at 7 bases. This CDR3 is 13 amino acids long. Per the germline V gene, CDR1 is MNHEY and CDR2 is SVGAGI. CDR3 sequence (DNA): TGTACAAGTGGGGGGGATCGCAAAAACATTCAGTACTTC. It encodes CTSGGDRKNIQYF.

The chain joins TRBV27 to TRBJ2-1; 11 bases are a match to TRBD2. V shed 5 bases, J shed 3 bases, and the junction held 6 bases outside the gene matches. This CDR3 comprises 16 residues. CDR1 and CDR2 (germline): MNHEY, SMNVEV (reference sequence). CDR3 protein: CASSTGLAGFYNEQFF. CDR3 nucleotides: TGTGCCAGCAGTACCGGACTAGCGGGCTTCTACAATGAGCAGTTCTTC.

This clone was detected a few times. The rearrangement joins TRBV24-1 to TRBJ1-2; perhaps TRBD1 as D (5 bases). The CDR3 is 14 residues long. Trimming pared 2 bases from V and 4 bases from J, leaving 10 bases between. CDR1 and CDR2 from the germline V gene are KGHDR and SFDVKD. The chain's CDR3 is CATSDSTAIYGYTF. As DNA, the CDR3 is TGTGCCACCAGTGATTCGACAGCTATCTATGGCTACACCTTC.

This chain uses TRBV6-5 with TRBJ2-3; 8 bases agree with TRBD2. Germline trimming cut 8 bases from V and 2 bases from J; bases unmatched to any gene: 9. This CDR3 spans 15 amino acids. Germline lookup yields CDR1 MNHEY and CDR2 SVGAGI. Here the CDR3 DNA reads TGTGCCAGCGATTTGAGCGGGGGCCCCACAGATACGCAGTATTTT. Its protein product is CASDLSGGPTDTQYF.

The chain recombines TRBV5-1 with TRBJ1-3; D might be TRBD1 (6 bases). Germline loops: CDR1 SGHRS, CDR2 YFSETQ. This CDR3 has 17 residues. V was pared by 3 bases and J by 0 bases, with 16 bases between. The CDR3 nucleotides are TGCGCCAGCAGCTCCGGACAGCACTTGAGCTCTGGAAACACCATATATTTT. This gives the protein CASSSGQHLSSGNTIYF.

V and J are TRBV24-1 and TRBJ2-7; TRBD1 agrees at 10 bases. V was pared by 4 bases and J by 2 bases, with 7 bases of the junction left unmatched. Germline CDR1 reads KGHDR; CDR2 reads SFDVKD. The CDR3 has 16 amino acids. The CDR3: CATSDPGQGGTYEQYV. CDR3 in DNA: TGTGCCACCAGTGACCCCGGACAGGGGGGAACCTACGAGCAGTACGTC.

The V call is TRBV29-1, the J call TRBJ2-3, with TRBD1 identical over 12 bases. J gave up 4 bases and V 6 bases, and 8 bases lay outside the gene matches. The CDR3 spans 15 residues. CDR1 and CDR2 (germline): SQVTM, ANQGSEA. The CDR3 sequence: CSVGTGGARADTQYF. CDR3 nucleotide sequence: TGCAGCGTAGGGACAGGGGGCGCACGGGCAGATACGCAGTATTTT.

V is TRBV12-3 or TRBV12-4 and J is TRBJ2-1; the D gene is possibly TRBD1 (5 bases). The germline V and J ends were trimmed by 3 bases and 9 bases, with 12 bases remaining between them. CDR3 length: 13 residues. CDR3 DNA sequence: TGTGCCAGCAGTTTCCCAGGGTCGAGTGAGCAGTTCTTC. Its protein is CASSFPGSSEQFF.

The chain is built from TRBV9 and TRBJ2-1, with no clear D. The CDR3 consists of 15 residues. Germline V gene lookup returns CDR1 SGDLS and CDR2 YYNGEE. V gave up 0 bases and J gave up 0 bases, with 7 bases separating them. CDR3 nucleotides: TGTGCCAGCAGCGTAGCTTCTAGCTCCTACAATGAGCAGTTCTTC. It specifies CASSVASSSYNEQFF.

The V gene is TRBV19, the J gene TRBJ2-1; D gene uncertain. The CDR3 is 14 residues long. Trimming pared 5 bases from V and 4 bases from J, leaving 12 bases between. Germline V gene lookup returns CDR1 LNHDA and CDR2 SQIVND (reference sequence). CDR3 protein: CASSLVAVYNEQFF. The DNA for the CDR3 is TGTGCCAGTAGTCTGGTAGCAGTTTACAATGAGCAGTTCTTC.

V and J are TRBV19 and TRBJ1-5, with a tentative D call TRBD1 (6 bases). This CDR3 is 15 amino acids long. The V gene's germline CDR1 is LNHDA and CDR2 SQIVND (reference sequence). The ends were cut back, 1 base at V and 4 bases at J, with 11 bases in the middle. This CDR3 reads CASSIALDRNQPQHF. Written as DNA, the CDR3 is TGTGCCAGTAGTATAGCCCTTGACAGGAATCAGCCCCAGCATTTT.

The chain combines TRBV5-4 with TRBJ1-1; TRBD1 aligns across 9 bases. The CDR3 length is 15 residues. The ends lost 1 base at V and 4 bases at J; junction bases unmatched: 5. CDR1 is SGHNT and CDR2 is YYREEE in the germline V gene (reference sequence). CDR3 region: CASSLTGGRGTEAFF. CDR3 DNA: TGTGCCAGCAGCTTGACAGGGGGCCGGGGCACTGAAGCTTTCTTT. Together with reference TRBV5-4 and TRBJ1-1, the CDR3 gives the full variable domain: ETGVTQSPTHLIKTRGQQVTLRCSSQSGHNTVSWYQQALGQGPQFIFQYYREEENGRGNFPPRFSGLQFPNYSSELNVNALELDDSALYLCASSLTGGRGTEAFFGQGTRLTVV.

In its sample, this clone was seen once. The chain uses TRBV3-1 (or the pseudogene TRBV3-2) and TRBJ2-7; 10 nucleotides match TRBD2. There are 14 residues in the CDR3. V was clipped by 4 bases and J by 2 bases; unmatched bases: 2. CDR1 is LGHDT, CDR2 YNNKEL, per germline (reference sequence). In nucleotides, the CDR3 is TGTGCCAGCAGCCCCCTAGCGGGGGCCTACGAGCAGTACTTC. Translating gives CASSPLAGAYEQYF.

The gene calls are TRBV7-2 and TRBJ2-3; D is undetermined. The CDR3 spans 13 residues. V shed 2 bases and J shed 1 base, with 4 bases lying between them. The germline V gene encodes CDR1 SGHTA and CDR2 FQGNSA. The CDR3 region has the DNA TGTGCCAGCAGCTTAAAGCGCACAGATACGCAGTATTTT. This translates into CASSLKRTDTQYF.

The chain combines TRBV20-1 with TRBJ1-1; the D is unclear. The CDR3 has 10 amino acids. Germline loops: CDR1 DFQATT, CDR2 SNEGSKA (reference sequence). Trimming removed 6 bases from V and 2 bases from J, with 4 bases in between. The CDR3 loop reads CSALNTEAFF. As DNA, the CDR3 is TGCAGTGCCCTAAACACTGAAGCTTTCTTT.

This sequence joins TRBV4-2 and TRBJ1-4; D is unresolved. V lost 0 bases to trimming and J lost 8 bases, with 13 bases between them. The V gene's germline CDR1 is LGHNA and CDR2 YNFKEQ. The CDR3 is made up of 15 amino acids. The CDR3 loop reads CASSQDRRGVEKLFF. CDR3 DNA: TGTGCCAGCAGCCAAGATAGGCGAGGTGTGGAAAAACTGTTTTTT.

The V and J genes are TRBV6-5 and TRBJ2-1; TRBD1 aligns across 8 bases. The V gene end was trimmed by 7 bases and the J gene end by 16 bases; junction bases not matched to a gene: 9. Germline V gene lookup returns CDR1 MNHEY and CDR2 SVGAGI. The CDR3 consists of 11 residues. The chain's CDR3 is CASTNRDRKFF. The CDR3 nucleotides are TGTGCCAGCACGAACCGGGACAGGAAATTCTTC.

This clone was seen more than once but under ten times. The sample has other DNA sequences that encode this CDR3 too. This sequence joins TRBV4-3 and TRBJ2-5, with a tentative D call TRBD2 (6 bases). Germline CDR1 LGHNA, CDR2 YSLEER. Between the trimmed V and J ends, which lost 0 bases and 5 bases, there was a span of 13 bases. This CDR3 has 15 amino acids. This CDR3 is CASSQDFGGAETQYF. DNA for the CDR3: TGCGCCAGCAGCCAAGATTTCGGGGGAGCGGAGACCCAGTACTTC.

The chain links TRBV5-8 to TRBJ1-4; maybe TRBD1 (6 bases). This CDR3 region has 15 residues. Germline V CDR1 and CDR2: SGHTS, YDEGEE. Trimming removed 3 bases at V and 3 bases at J, with 12 bases between. DNA for the CDR3: TGTGCCAGCAGCTCCACGGACAGCCCTAATGAAAAACTGTTTTTT. This gives the protein CASSSTDSPNEKLFF.

The chain links TRBV9 to TRBJ1-2, with 9 positions matching TRBD1. Germline lookup yields CDR1 SGDLS and CDR2 YYNGEE. The trim removed 4 bases at V and 6 bases at J, leaving 10 bases unmatched. The CDR3 totals 15 residues. The CDR3 here is CASSRDPGQGNGYTF. The CDR3 DNA is TGTGCCAGCAGCCGAGATCCGGGACAGGGTAATGGCTACACCTTC.

CDR3 sequence (DNA): TGTGCCAGTAGTCTGGGACAGGGGAGTCAGCCCCAGCATTTT. It yields the protein CASSLGQGSQPQHF. The chain carries TRBV19 and TRBJ1-5, with TRBD1 identical over 10 bases. V lost 5 bases and J lost 6; bases outside the gene matches: 4. In germline, CDR1 is LNHDA, CDR2 SQIVND (reference sequence). The CDR3 sequence is 14 residues long.

The V call is TRBV7-3, the J call TRBJ2-3; perhaps TRBD1 as D (6 bases). V shed 5 bases and J shed 2 bases, with 17 bases lying between them. The CDR3 is 16 residues long. CDR1 and CDR2 (germline): SGHTA, FQGTGA. As DNA, the CDR3 is TGTGCCAGCAGCCTCCTGGGGCAGGGGTCCACAGATACGCAGTATTTT. This encodes CASSLLGQGSTDTQYF.

This chain joins TRBV7-3 and TRBJ2-6, with D tentatively TRBD1 (8 bases). The CDR3 is made up of 20 amino acids. Trimming took 0 bases from V and 2 from J, leaving 20 bases between them. In germline, CDR1 is SGHTA, CDR2 FQGTGA. Here the CDR3 DNA reads TGTGCCAGCAGCTTAACGCGGGGGCCAGGGGGCAAAACTGGGGCCAACGTCCTGACTTTC. This sequence encodes CASSLTRGPGGKTGANVLTF.

The chain has TRBV6-5 and TRBJ2-3, with TRBD1 as a possible D gene (5 bases). The germline V and J ends were trimmed by 0 bases and 2 bases, with 12 bases remaining between them. Germline V lookup: CDR1 MNHEY, CDR2 SVGAGI. CDR3 length: 16 amino acids. CDR3 sequence (DNA): TGTGCCAGCAGTTACTCTGGACACGGCATCACAGATACGCAGTATTTT. Protein product: CASSYSGHGITDTQYF.

This sequence joins TRBV10-3 and TRBJ2-3, with 14 bases lining up with TRBD2. V was pared by 6 bases and J by 2 bases, with 13 bases of the junction left unmatched. From germline, CDR1 is ENHRY and CDR2 SYGVKD. This CDR3 has 19 residues. The CDR3 region is CAIRGPGLAGVGATDTQYF. The CDR3 nucleotides read TGTGCCATCAGAGGCCCGGGACTAGCGGGAGTGGGGGCCACAGATACGCAGTATTTT.

J is TRBJ1-1 and V is TRBV27, with TRBD1 as a possible D gene (5 bases). Trimming pared 0 bases from V and 4 bases from J, leaving 6 bases between. Germline CDR1 is MNHEY and CDR2 is SMNVEV (reference sequence). CDR3 length: 13 amino acids. This CDR3 is CASSLSTVTEAFF. In nucleotides, the CDR3 is TGTGCCAGCAGTTTATCGACAGTCACTGAAGCTTTCTTT.

The chain couples TRBV6-5 to TRBJ2-3, with 11 bases fitting TRBD2. Germline loops: CDR1 MNHEY, CDR2 SVGAGI. J gave up 6 bases and V 11 bases, and 7 bases lay outside the gene matches. The CDR3 extends over 13 amino acids. The CDR3 DNA sequence: TGTGCCGCCCAACTAGCGGGAGTGGATACGCAGTATTTT. Protein: CAAQLAGVDTQYF.

This clone has just a few counts. The chain recombines TRBV7-3 with TRBJ2-2; possibly TRBD1 for D (6 bases). The ends were cut back, 4 bases at V and 2 bases at J, with 14 bases in the middle. Germline V gene sequence: CDR1 SGHTA, CDR2 FQGTGA. The CDR3 loop spans 16 amino acids. The CDR3 sequence: CASSYNQGINTGELFF. CDR3 sequence (DNA): TGTGCCAGCAGCTATAATCAGGGGATCAACACCGGGGAGCTGTTTTTT.